The T cell receptor beta chain under discussion was sequenced for a study of T cell repertoires in cytomegalovirus infection (dated by TCRdb to about 2019). Concerning the study at large: The peptide stimulations were aimed at well-studied HLA-B-restricted epitopes as well as recently identified HLA-C-restricted CMV epitopes, whose presentation resists viral immunomodulation. Donor HLA type was relevant to the analysis, as public TCR beta signatures indicated carriage of CMV infection together with the matching HLA type. What the work shows at the level of the full study, not this receptor alone: In both this cohort and an independent roughly 330-donor cohort, the cumulative frequency of public TCR beta family members distinguished carriers of CMV infection plus the relevant HLA type. The ex vivo response was dominated by HLA-C-restricted CMV-specific TCR beta clonotypes, which also provided the single most frequent clonotype in two of eight donors.

The label giving this sample's treatment or condition can be read as: in vitro stimulation with specific CMV peptide epitopes to enrich CMV-specific T cells. Sequencing was performed on an Illumina HiSeq 1500. In-frame beta chains were kept once TCRdb had trimmed the public reads at Q25 with fastp and called clones with MiXCR. A single entry per CDR3 protein holds the most common genes and DNA from its merged rows. In all, the sample holds roughly 990,000 distinct CDR3 sequences, and roughly 30% of those were seen once. The top ten clones comprise 13% of the sample. The germline V gene encodes CDR1 LGHDT and CDR2 YNNKEL (reference sequence). The CDR3 covers 16 residues, taking in both the cysteine and the phenylalanine. Only the CDR3 DNA stays, 48 bases, in frame from base 1. V is trimmed back by 3 bases and J by 1 base, and the junction contains 8 bases that no gene match accounts for. Regarding this clonotype: What antigen it recognizes has not been identified. No quality values exist for individual bases; no much larger clone is one base distant.

The sequence was collected from a human donor in good health (CMV status not recorded). Some clones in this sample may be carry-over from other donors' samples. This specimen was cultured CD8+ T cells from PBMCs, taken from culture after CMV antigen stimulation. The chain is made from TRBV3-1 and TRBJ2-5, and 7 bases in between align with TRBD1. The CDR3 amino acid sequence is: CASSHIPGTAQETQYF. The DNA reads TGTGCCAGCAGCCATATCCCCGGGACAGCCCAAGAGACCCAGTACTTC.